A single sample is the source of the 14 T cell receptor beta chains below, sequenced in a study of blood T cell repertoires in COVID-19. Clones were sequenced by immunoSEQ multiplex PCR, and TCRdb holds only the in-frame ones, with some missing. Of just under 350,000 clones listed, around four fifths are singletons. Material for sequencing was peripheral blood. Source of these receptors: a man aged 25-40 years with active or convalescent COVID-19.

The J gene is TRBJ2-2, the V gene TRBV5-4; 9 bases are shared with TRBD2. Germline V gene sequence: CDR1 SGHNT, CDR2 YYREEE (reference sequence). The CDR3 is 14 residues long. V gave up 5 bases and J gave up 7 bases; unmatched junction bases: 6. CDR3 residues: CASSPTSGDGELFF. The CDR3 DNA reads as TGTGCCAGCAGTCCGACTAGCGGCGACGGGGAGCTGTTTTTT.

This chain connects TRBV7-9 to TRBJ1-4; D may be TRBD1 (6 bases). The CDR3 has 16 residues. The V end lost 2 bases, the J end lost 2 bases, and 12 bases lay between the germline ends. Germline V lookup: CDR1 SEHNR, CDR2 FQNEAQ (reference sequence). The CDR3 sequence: CASSLSGVLTNEKLFF. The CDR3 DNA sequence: TGTGCCAGCAGCTTATCAGGGGTTTTGACTAATGAAAAACTGTTTTTT.

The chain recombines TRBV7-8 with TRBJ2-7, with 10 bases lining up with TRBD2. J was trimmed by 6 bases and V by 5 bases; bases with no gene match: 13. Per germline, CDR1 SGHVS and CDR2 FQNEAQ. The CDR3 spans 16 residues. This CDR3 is CASSALAGHLPGEQYF. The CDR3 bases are TGTGCCAGCAGCGCACTAGCGGGACACCTCCCTGGCGAGCAGTACTTC.

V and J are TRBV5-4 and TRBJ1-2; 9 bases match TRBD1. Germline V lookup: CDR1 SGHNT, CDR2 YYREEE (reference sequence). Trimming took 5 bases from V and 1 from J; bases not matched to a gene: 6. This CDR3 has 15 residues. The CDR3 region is CASRWTGEINYGYTF. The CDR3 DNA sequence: TGTGCCAGCAGATGGACAGGGGAGATTAACTATGGCTACACCTTC.

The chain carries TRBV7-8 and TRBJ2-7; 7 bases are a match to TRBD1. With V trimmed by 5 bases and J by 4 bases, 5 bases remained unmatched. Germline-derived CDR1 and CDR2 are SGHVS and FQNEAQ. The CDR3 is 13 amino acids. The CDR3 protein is CASSRGRLYEQYF. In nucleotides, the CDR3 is TGTGCCAGCAGCAGGGGGCGCTTATACGAGCAGTACTTC.

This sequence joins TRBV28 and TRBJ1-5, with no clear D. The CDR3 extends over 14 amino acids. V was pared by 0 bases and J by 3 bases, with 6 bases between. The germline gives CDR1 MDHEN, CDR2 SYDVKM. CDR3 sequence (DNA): TGTGCCAGCAGTTTATGGAGGGACAATCAGCCCCAGCATTTT. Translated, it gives CASSLWRDNQPQHF.

CDR3 residues: CASRGTGYNEKLFF. The CDR3 nucleotides are TGTGCCAGCAGGGGTACAGGGTACAATGAAAAACTGTTTTTT. The chain recombines TRBV6-5 with TRBJ1-4; possible D gene TRBD1, 6 bases. The V gene lost 6 bases and the J gene lost 5 bases, with 13 bases spanning the gap. CDR1 and CDR2 from the germline V gene are MNHEY and SVGAGI. The CDR3 runs 14 residues.

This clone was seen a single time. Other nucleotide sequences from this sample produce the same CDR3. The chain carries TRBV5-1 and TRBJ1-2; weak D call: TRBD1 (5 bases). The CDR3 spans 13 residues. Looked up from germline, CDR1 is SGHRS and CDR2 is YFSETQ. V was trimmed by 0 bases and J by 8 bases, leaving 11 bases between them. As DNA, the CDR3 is TGCGCCAGCAGCTTGGCTGGGGGGGACGGCTACACCTTC. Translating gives CASSLAGGDGYTF.

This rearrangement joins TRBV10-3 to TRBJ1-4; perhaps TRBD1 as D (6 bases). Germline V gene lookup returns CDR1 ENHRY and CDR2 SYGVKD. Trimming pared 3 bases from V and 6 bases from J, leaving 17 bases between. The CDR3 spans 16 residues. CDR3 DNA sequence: TGTGCCATCAGTGACGTCAGGGGAGGGCGTCATGAAAAACTGTTTTTT. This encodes CAISDVRGGRHEKLFF.

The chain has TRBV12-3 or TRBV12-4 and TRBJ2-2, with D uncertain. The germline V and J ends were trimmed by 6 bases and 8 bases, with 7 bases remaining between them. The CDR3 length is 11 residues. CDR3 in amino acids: CASRRVGELFF. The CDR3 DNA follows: TGTGCCAGCAGACGAGTAGGGGAGCTGTTTTTT.

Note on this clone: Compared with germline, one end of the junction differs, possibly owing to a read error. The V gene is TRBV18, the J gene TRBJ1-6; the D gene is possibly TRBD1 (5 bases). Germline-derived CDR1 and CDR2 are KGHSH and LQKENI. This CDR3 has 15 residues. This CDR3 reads CASSQRGSFNSPLHF. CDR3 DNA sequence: TGTGCCAGCTCACAACGGGGGTCCTTTAATTCACCCCTCCACTTT.

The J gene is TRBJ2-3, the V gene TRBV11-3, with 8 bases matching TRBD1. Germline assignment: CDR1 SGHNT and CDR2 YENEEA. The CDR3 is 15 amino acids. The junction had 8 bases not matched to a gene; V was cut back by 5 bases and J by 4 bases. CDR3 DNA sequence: TGTGCCAGCAGCCCAAGACAGGGGCCCCCAGATACGCAGTATTTT. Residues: CASSPRQGPPDTQYF. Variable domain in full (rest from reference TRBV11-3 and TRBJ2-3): EAGVVQSPRYKIIEKKQPVAFWCNPISGHNTLYWYLQNLGQGPELLIRYENEEAVDDSQLPKDRFSAERLKGVDSTLKIQPAELGDSAVYLCASSPRQGPPDTQYFGPGTRLTVL.

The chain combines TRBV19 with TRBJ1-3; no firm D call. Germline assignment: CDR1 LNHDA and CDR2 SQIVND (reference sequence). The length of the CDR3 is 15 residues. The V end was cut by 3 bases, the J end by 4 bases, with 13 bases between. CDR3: CASSMQPAGGNTIYF. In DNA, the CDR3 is TGTGCCAGTAGTATGCAACCCGCCGGGGGAAACACCATATATTTT.

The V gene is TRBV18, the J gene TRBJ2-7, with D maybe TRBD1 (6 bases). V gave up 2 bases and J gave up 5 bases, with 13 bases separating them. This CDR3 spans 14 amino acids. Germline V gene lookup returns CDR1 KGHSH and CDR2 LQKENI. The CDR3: CASSPETGTDEQYF. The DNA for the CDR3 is TGTGCCAGCTCACCAGAGACAGGTACGGACGAGCAGTACTTC. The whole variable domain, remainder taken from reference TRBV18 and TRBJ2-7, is NAGVMQNPRHLVRRRGQEARLRCSPMKGHSHVYWYRQLPEEGLKFMVYLQKENIIDESGMPKERFSAEFPKEGPSILRIQQVVRGDSAAYFCASSPETGTDEQYFGPGTRLTVT.